The clone carrying this T cell receptor (beta chain) was observed at least ten times. Its cognate antigen is unknown. These data belong to a study of T cell repertoires in cytomegalovirus infection. At the level of the study: Matching HLA type, along with CMV infection, was indicated by public TCR beta signatures.

TCRdb fed the reads into MiXCR, producing one record per CDR3 protein. Here the sample spans more than 650,000 distinct CDR3 sequences, 35% to 40% being singletons. Study-wide findings and caveats: Predominance within the ex vivo response was attributable to HLA-C-restricted CMV-specific TCR beta clonotypes. Totalled public TCR beta family frequency picked out people who carried CMV plus the relevant HLA.

Germline V gene sequence: CDR1 SGHTA, CDR2 FQGNSA. The CDR3 runs to 15 residues. The J segment lost 2 bases and the V segment lost 0 bases, leaving 3 bases of the junction unmatched. This chain links TRBV7-2 with TRBJ2-5; 7 bases align to TRBD2. The clonotype originates from a human donor in good health (CMV status not recorded). Some clones in this sample may be carry-over from other donors' samples. Source material: PBMCs. CDR3 region: CASSLAGRAQETQYF. The CDR3 DNA reads TGTGCCAGCAGCTTAGCGGGGAGGGCACAAGAGACCCAGTACTTC.